This T cell receptor (beta chain) was found in a study of spatial heterogeneity in lung cancer. About the research overall: Sequence detection consistently recorded a greater number of beta-chain than alpha-chain sequences. Within raw reads, each unique TCR and UMI combination appeared on average more than ten times.

This clonotype is medium-sized. What it binds is not known. Trimming left V 3 bases short and J 7 bases short, with 19 bases between. Per the germline V gene, CDR1 is SQVTM and CDR2 is ANQGSEA. The CDR3 loop spans 15 amino acids. Time point of the sample: sample taken at primary tumor resection. Sequencing covered unsorted whole RNA taken from tumor, nontumor lung or frozen PBMC. The 65 or so donors had untreated early-stage non-small cell lung cancer. Study-level points and caveats: In blood, ubiquitous expanded tumor TCRs appeared more at resection than follow-up.

In TCRdb, the 5' RACE reads were re-called with MiXCR into one record per CDR3 protein. Here the sample spans just over 4,000 distinct CDR3 sequences, roughly a sixth being singletons. The sequencing here drew on PBMCs, taken at surgery. V and J are TRBV29-1 and TRBJ2-1, with D unresolved. The receptor was isolated from a male donor with early-stage non-small cell lung cancer. As DNA, the CDR3 is TGCAGCGTTGACATCCGGTCCCAGCTGAATAATGAGCAGTTCTTC. This codes for CSVDIRSQLNNEQFF.